Each of the 21 T cell receptor beta chains below was sequenced from the same sample in a study of blood T cell repertoires in COVID-19. The table came from immunoSEQ multiplex PCR; TCRdb's copy has only in-frame clones and leaves some out. The sample lists around 450,000 clones, around 89% occurring once. Sequenced input: peripheral blood. The receptors were sampled from a woman in her twenties or thirties with acute or convalescent COVID-19.

The chain carries TRBV7-9 and TRBJ2-1; the D gene is possibly TRBD2 (5 bases). This CDR3 has 14 residues. Germline V CDR1 and CDR2: SEHNR, FQNEAQ (reference sequence). V was cut by 1 base and J by 6 bases, with 10 bases left in between. CDR3 sequence reads: CASSLVSGFNEQFF. As DNA, the CDR3 is TGTGCCAGCAGCTTAGTTTCGGGGTTCAATGAGCAGTTCTTC.

Details on this clone: At one end, the junction sequence differs from germline, possibly due to a read error. The V call is TRBV24-1, the J call TRBJ2-2, with 7 bases matching TRBD1. CDR1 and CDR2 from the germline V gene are KGHDR and SFDVKD. This CDR3 region has 16 residues. As DNA, the CDR3 is TGTGCCACCGGTGACCCGGACAGGCAAAACACCGGGGAGCTGTTTTTT. Residues: CATGDPDRQNTGELFF.

The chain recombines TRBV28 with TRBJ2-3; TRBD1 aligns across 7 bases. J lost 1 base, V lost 3 bases, and 4 bases had no gene match. This CDR3 contains 15 residues. Germline CDR1 and CDR2: MDHEN and SYDVKM. The CDR3 DNA reads as TGTGCCAGCAGTTTTAACAGGGGTGGCACAGATACGCAGTATTTT. Translation: CASSFNRGGTDTQYF.

The chain recombines TRBV9 with TRBJ2-5, with TRBD2 matching over 11 bases. CDR1 is SGDLS and CDR2 is YYNGEE in the germline V gene. Unmatched junction bases numbered 9, after V lost 0 bases and J lost 5 bases. The CDR3 covers 17 residues. The CDR3, as DNA: TGTGCCAGCAGCGTAGACCTAGCGGGGGGATCGGGGGAGACCCAGTACTTC. Its translation: CASSVDLAGGSGETQYF.

This clone appeared once. This chain uses TRBV4-1 with TRBJ2-3; 10 bases map to TRBD2. Germline V gene sequence: CDR1 MGHRA, CDR2 YSYEKL. J was trimmed by 4 bases and V by 0 bases; bases with no gene match: 10. There are 18 residues in the CDR3. Here the CDR3 reads CASSQDFGRLAGPDTQYF. CDR3 nucleotide sequence: TGCGCCAGCAGCCAAGATTTTGGCCGACTAGCGGGTCCAGATACGCAGTATTTT.

The rearrangement joins TRBV5-6 to TRBJ1-1; a possible D gene is TRBD1 (6 bases). Germline values: CDR1 SGHDT, CDR2 YYEEEE. CDR3 length equals 11 residues. V was shortened by 7 bases and J by 11 bases, with 15 bases between the two germline ends. The CDR3 nucleotides read TGTGCCAGCTGCTCCAGGGACATGGCTTTCTTT. It codes for CASCSRDMAFF.

V and J are TRBV4-1 and TRBJ2-1; TRBD1 is a possible D gene (7 bases). V was pared by 6 bases and J by 7 bases, with 13 bases between. Per germline, CDR1 MGHRA and CDR2 YSYEKL. The CDR3 is made up of 13 amino acids. The CDR3 DNA reads as TGCGCCAGCAGTACCCCAGGGGGGAATGAGCAGTTCTTC. It specifies CASSTPGGNEQFF.

CDR3 coding DNA: TGTGCCAGCAGGCAGACAGGTGTTCCTTTTGAAAAACTGTTTTTT. This gives the protein CASRQTGVPFEKLFF. V gene TRBV2 combines with J gene TRBJ1-4; tentative D call: TRBD1 (6 bases). The CDR3 is made up of 15 amino acids. Per germline, CDR1 SNHLY and CDR2 FYNNEI. V lost 6 bases and J 7 bases, leaving 18 bases between the germline ends.

This clone was counted between two and nine times. CDR3 sequence reads: CAWGTGLHYEQYF. The CDR3 DNA sequence: TGTGCCTGGGGGACAGGCCTACACTACGAGCAGTACTTC. V is TRBV30 and J is TRBJ2-7, with 8 bases lining up with TRBD1. The CDR3 is 13 residues long. The ends lost 5 bases at V and 3 bases at J; junction bases unmatched: 6. Looked up from germline, CDR1 is GTSNPN and CDR2 is SVGIG (reference sequence).

Remarks on this clone: A junction end diverges from the germline sequence, so it may reflect a read error. J is TRBJ1-1 and V is TRBV30, with 7 bases fitting TRBD1. The CDR3 spans 8 residues. The V gene's germline CDR1 is GTSNPN and CDR2 SVGIG (reference sequence). DNA of the CDR3: TGTGCCACCCGAGGGGGCGAATTT. Translated, it gives CATRGGEF.

The CDR3 spells CASSLRGLGEQFF. DNA for the CDR3: TGTGCCAGCAGCTTAAGGGGATTGGGTGAGCAGTTCTTC. The rearrangement uses TRBV7-8 and TRBJ2-1; possibly TRBD1 for D (5 bases). V lost 2 bases and J 9 bases, leaving 11 bases between the germline ends. The CDR3 loop spans 13 amino acids. CDR1 is SGHVS, CDR2 FQNEAQ, per germline.

This sequence joins TRBV5-6 and TRBJ2-7; TRBD2 matches 7 bases. This CDR3 is 13 amino acids long. V was clipped by 4 bases and J by 7 bases; unmatched bases: 8. Looked up from germline, CDR1 is SGHDT and CDR2 is YYEEEE. The CDR3 sequence is CASSRPGGREQYF. The CDR3 DNA is TGTGCCAGCAGCCGTCCGGGGGGTCGGGAGCAGTACTTC.

The genes are TRBV18 and TRBJ1-2, with 11 bases fitting TRBD1. The V segment lost 3 bases and the J segment 8 bases; nucleotides outside the gene matches: 8. The CDR3 totals 15 residues. Germline-derived CDR1 and CDR2 are KGHSH and LQKENI. The CDR3 sequence: CASSPGQGVIYGYTF. CDR3 nucleotides: TGTGCCAGCTCACCGGGACAGGGGGTTATATACGGCTACACCTTC.

There are a few counts of this clone. This chain links TRBV9 with TRBJ1-2; possible D gene TRBD1, 6 bases. V was clipped by 0 bases and J by 5 bases, with 20 bases between them. Germline CDR1 and CDR2: SGDLS and YYNGEE. The CDR3 runs to 17 residues. DNA of the CDR3: TGTGCCAGCAGCGTAGGGACAGCGAAGACACTCGGGTATGGCTACACCTTC. Its translation: CASSVGTAKTLGYGYTF.

The rearrangement uses TRBV27 and TRBJ2-5; 9 nucleotides agree with TRBD1. The CDR3 has 13 amino acids. Trimming cost V 8 bases and J 3 bases; bases outside gene matches: 4. CDR1 and CDR2 from the germline V gene are MNHEY and SMNVEV (reference sequence). CDR3 DNA sequence: TGTGCCAGCGGGGACAGGGTAGAAGAGACCCAGTACTTC. Amino acid sequence: CASGDRVEETQYF.

The chain links TRBV6-2 or TRBV6-3 to TRBJ1-1; D is possibly TRBD1 (5 bases). This CDR3 comprises 14 residues. The germline V gene has CDR1 MNHEY and CDR2 SVGEGT. V dropped 0 bases and J dropped 4 bases, with 9 bases sitting between them. CDR3 nucleotide sequence: TGTGCCAGCAGTTACTCAGGGGTTATCACTGAAGCTTTCTTT. Its protein is CASSYSGVITEAFF.

This chain connects TRBV20-1 to TRBJ2-4; 8 bases match TRBD1. The CDR3 is made up of 11 amino acids. The J segment lost 9 bases and the V segment lost 7 bases, leaving 5 bases of the junction unmatched. CDR1 and CDR2 from the germline V gene are DFQATT and SNEGSKA (reference sequence). The CDR3 nucleotides read TGCAGTGTCCCGACAGGGGCCATTCAGTACTTC. Its protein product is CSVPTGAIQYF.

J is TRBJ2-7 and V is TRBV5-1, with D possibly being TRBD2 (5 bases). Trimming cost V 3 bases and J 9 bases, with 13 bases left between them. CDR3 size: 12 residues. Germline V gene sequence: CDR1 SGHRS, CDR2 YFSETQ. For the CDR3, the DNA is TGCGCCAGCAGCTCCGAGGGAGTGGGGCAGTACTTC. Protein sequence: CASSSEGVGQYF.

V usage is TRBV5-1 and J usage is TRBJ1-3; 8 bases map to TRBD1. Germline CDR1 SGHRS, CDR2 YFSETQ. The CDR3 sequence is 15 residues long. V lost 0 bases, J lost 6 bases, and 5 bases stayed unmatched. The DNA for the CDR3 is TGCGCCAGCAGCTTGGCTGGGGACAGGCCAAACACCATATATTTT. Amino acid sequence: CASSLAGDRPNTIYF.

In the case of this clone: Other DNA sequences of this sample code for an identical CDR3. The chain is built from TRBV5-1 and TRBJ2-3; no firm D call. V gave up 0 bases and J gave up 0 bases, with 5 bases separating them. The CDR3 contains 14 residues. Germline-derived CDR1 and CDR2 are SGHRS and YFSETQ. The CDR3 bases are TGCGCCAGCAGCTTGGGGCTTAGCACAGATACGCAGTATTTT. This translates into CASSLGLSTDTQYF.

Points on this clone: Other DNA variants within this sample encode the same CDR3. This chain connects TRBV3-1 (or the pseudogene TRBV3-2) to TRBJ2-7; the D is unclear. V was trimmed by 1 base and J by 3 bases, leaving 4 bases between them. The germline CDR1 and CDR2 sequences are LGHDT and YNNKEL (reference sequence). CDR3 size: 12 residues. The CDR3 nucleotides read TGTGCCAGCAGCCAAGCTAGCTACGAGCAGTACTTC. It codes for CASSQASYEQYF.